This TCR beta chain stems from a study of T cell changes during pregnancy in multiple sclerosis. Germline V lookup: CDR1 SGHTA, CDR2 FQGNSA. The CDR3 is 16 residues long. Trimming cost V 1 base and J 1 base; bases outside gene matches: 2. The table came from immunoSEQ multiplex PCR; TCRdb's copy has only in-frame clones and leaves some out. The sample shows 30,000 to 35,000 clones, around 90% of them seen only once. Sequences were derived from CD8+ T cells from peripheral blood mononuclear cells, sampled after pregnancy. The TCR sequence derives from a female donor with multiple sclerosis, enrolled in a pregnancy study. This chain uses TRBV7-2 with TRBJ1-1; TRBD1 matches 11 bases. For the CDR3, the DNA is TGTGCCAGCAGCTTAGAGGGACAGGGGGGGAACACTGAAGCTTTCTTT. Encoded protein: CASSLEGQGGNTEAFF. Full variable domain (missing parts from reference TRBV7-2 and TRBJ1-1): GAGVSQSPSNKVTEKGKDVELRCDPISGHTALYWYRQSLGQGLEFLIYFQGNSAPDKSGLPSDRFSAERTGGSVSTLTIQRTQQEDSAVYLCASSLEGQGGNTEAFFGQGTRLTVV.